This T cell receptor (beta chain) was observed in a study of shared clonotypes between healthy human individuals. Repertoires were generated with immunoSEQ multiplex PCR, while TCRdb's copy carries only in-frame clones and drops some. The sample includes 760,000 or so clones, 95% to 97% seen only once; the top ten take under 0.3%. Selected positively for CCR7 and CD45RO-negative, naive CD8 cells excluded terminally differentiated effector memory CD45RA+ cells. V lost 1 base and J lost 0, with 16 bases in between. Germline assignment: CDR1 LNHNV and CDR2 YYDKDF (reference sequence). The CDR3 has 18 residues.

This clonotype was obtained from a man aged 25 to 40 in good health. The chain links TRBV15 to TRBJ1-5, with D tentatively TRBD1 (6 bases). Sequencing was done on a sample of naive CD8+ T cells sorted from blood. The CDR3 loop reads CATSRGPQGFRSNQPQHF. CDR3 in DNA: TGTGCCACCAGCAGAGGGCCACAGGGTTTTCGTAGCAATCAGCCCCAGCATTTT. The full variable domain, in which reference TRBV15 and TRBJ1-5 provide the parts outside the CDR3, is DAMVIQNPRYQVTQFGKPVTLSCSQTLNHNVMYWYQQKSSQAPKLLFHYYDKDFNNEADTPDNFQSRRPNTSFCFLDIRSPGLGDTAMYLCATSRGPQGFRSNQPQHFGDGTRLSIL.